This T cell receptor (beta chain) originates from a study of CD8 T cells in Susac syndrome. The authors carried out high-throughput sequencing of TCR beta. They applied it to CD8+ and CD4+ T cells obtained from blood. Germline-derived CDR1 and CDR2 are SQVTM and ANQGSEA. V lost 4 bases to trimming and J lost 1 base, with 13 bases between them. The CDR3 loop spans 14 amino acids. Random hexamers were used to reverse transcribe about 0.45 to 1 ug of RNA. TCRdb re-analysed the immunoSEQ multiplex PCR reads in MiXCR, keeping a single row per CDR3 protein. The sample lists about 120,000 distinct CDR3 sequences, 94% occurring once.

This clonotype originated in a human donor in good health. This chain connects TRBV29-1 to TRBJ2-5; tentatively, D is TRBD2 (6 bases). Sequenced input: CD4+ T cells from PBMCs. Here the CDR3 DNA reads TGCAGCGTTGTCCCTAGCGACTCCCAAGAGACCCAGTACTTC. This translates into CSVVPSDSQETQYF.